This note documents a single T cell receptor (beta chain) sequence. Its antigen remains unknown. A multiplex PCR was run with 60 Vbeta primers and 13 Jbeta primers. Method: immunoSEQ multiplex PCR; TCRdb's copy keeps in-frame clones and lacks some. The top ten hold 0.65% to 0.75% of the sample, which has about 180,000 clones, 70% to 80% seen once. The sample belongs to a study of cytomegalovirus exposure and HLA in healthy donors. Unmatched junction bases numbered 8, after V lost 6 bases and J lost 0 bases. Germline CDR1 reads MDHEN; CDR2 reads SYDVKM. This CDR3 region has 15 residues. Overall study findings and caveats: Overall, roughly 150 TCR beta chains were annotated as cytomegalovirus-associated.

This TCR derives from a woman in her thirties or forties in good health and CMV-seronegative. The sequencing input was PBMCs. This chain connects TRBV28 to TRBJ2-7; 7 positions agree with TRBD1. CDR3 coding DNA: TGTGCCAGCAGCCCCAGGGGGACGAGCTCCTACGAGCAGTACTTC. This encodes CASSPRGTSSYEQYF.